These 12 T cell receptor beta chains came from one sample sequenced in a study of CD8 T cells in ankylosing spondylitis (dated by TCRdb to about 2017). Receptor libraries were prepared by 5' RACE. The run used an Illumina HiSeq 2500. TCRdb reprocessing: public reads trimmed at Q25 with fastp, clones called with MiXCR, in-frame beta chains kept. Every entry covers one CDR3 protein and lists the most common genes and DNA from its rows. For this sample there are about 360,000 distinct CDR3 sequences; 20% appear just once. Around 12% of the sample rests with the top ten. The material sequenced was blood, either unsorted or a sorted T cell fraction (not recorded which). The receptor set was obtained from a male donor with ankylosing spondylitis or in good health (not recorded which).

The chain joins TRBV7-9 to TRBJ2-1; 10 positions match TRBD2. This CDR3 is built from 16 residues. Germline-derived CDR1 and CDR2 are SEHNR and FQNEAQ (reference sequence). The V and J ends lost 6 bases and 0 bases, in that order; junction bases with no gene match: 5. CDR3 nucleotides: TGTGCCAGCAGATCCTTAGCGGGGGGCTCCTACAATGAGCAGTTCTTC. It yields the protein CASRSLAGGSYNEQFF.

This clonotype was observed a single time. The rearrangement joins TRBV27 to TRBJ2-1, with D maybe TRBD1 (5 bases). Germline loops: CDR1 MNHEY, CDR2 SMNVEV (reference sequence). Trimming took off 6 bases at V and 7 bases at J, with 13 bases between the two ends. The length of the CDR3 is 13 residues. In nucleotides, the CDR3 is TGTGCCAGCAGCCGATTAGCAGGGAATGAGCAGTTCTTC. It encodes CASSRLAGNEQFF.

V usage is TRBV6-5 and J usage is TRBJ2-5; the D call may be TRBD1 or TRBD2 (6 bases each). Germline loops: CDR1 MNHEY, CDR2 SVGAGI. V gave up 2 bases and J gave up 1 base, with 14 bases separating them. The CDR3 has 16 residues. The CDR3 is CASSYLGGKPQETQYF. In DNA, the CDR3 is TGTGCCAGCAGTTACCTAGGGGGGAAACCCCAAGAGACCCAGTACTTC.

V is TRBV4-1 and J is TRBJ2-3, with TRBD1 identical over 8 bases. J lost 2 bases, V lost 6 bases, and 7 bases had no gene match. The CDR3 is 15 residues long. Germline V gene lookup returns CDR1 MGHRA and CDR2 YSYEKL. The CDR3 region is CASRPSDRVTDTQYF. Here the CDR3 DNA reads TGCGCCAGCAGACCCTCGGACAGGGTCACAGATACGCAGTATTTT.

The V gene is TRBV20-1, the J gene TRBJ2-1; 12 bases fit TRBD2. The V segment lost 8 bases and the J segment 6 bases; nucleotides outside the gene matches: 5. The CDR3 covers 13 residues. Germline values: CDR1 DFQATT, CDR2 SNEGSKA (reference sequence). This CDR3 reads CSLAGGLRNEQFF. Here the CDR3 DNA reads TGCAGTCTAGCGGGGGGGCTTCGCAATGAGCAGTTCTTC.

This clonotype was seen many times. The CDR3 DNA is TGTGCCAGCGGGGGGGATAGCAATCAGCCCCAGCATTTT. This codes for CASGGDSNQPQHF. The chain recombines TRBV12-3 or TRBV12-4 with TRBJ1-5; D possibly corresponds to TRBD1 (5 bases). The V gene lost 8 bases and the J gene lost 0 bases, with 8 bases spanning the gap. The CDR3 consists of 13 residues.

The V gene is TRBV3-1, the J gene TRBJ2-1, with D unclear. Per germline, CDR1 LGHDT and CDR2 YNNKEL (reference sequence). The CDR3 covers 12 residues. V was clipped by 4 bases and J by 6 bases, with 7 bases between them. This CDR3 is CASSPSANEQFF. The CDR3 coding sequence is TGTGCCAGCAGCCCCTCGGCCAATGAGCAGTTCTTC.

V and J are TRBV5-1 and TRBJ2-6; TRBD1 matches 7 bases. The CDR3 runs 20 residues. With 0 bases clipped from V and 3 bases from J, the junction kept 15 bases outside the gene matches. Germline assignment: CDR1 SGHRS and CDR2 YFSETQ. CDR3 coding DNA: TGCGCCAGCAGCTTGGTTATGATAGGGACAGTCTCCCTTGGGGCCAACGTCCTGACTTTC. The encoded protein is CASSLVMIGTVSLGANVLTF.

The sample holds a few counts of this clonotype. The rearrangement uses TRBV7-6 and TRBJ2-7; TRBD1 agrees at 8 bases. The J segment lost 6 bases and the V segment lost 2 bases, leaving 12 bases of the junction unmatched. The CDR3 loop spans 16 amino acids. Per germline, CDR1 SGHVS and CDR2 FNYEAQ. In nucleotides, the CDR3 is TGTGCCAGCAGCTTATCCTCCGCCGGGACAGGCGGCGAGCAGTACTTC. Protein: CASSLSSAGTGGEQYF.

This clonotype appeared many times. The chain uses TRBV12-3 or TRBV12-4 and TRBJ2-7; the D gene is possibly TRBD2 (6 bases). CDR3 length: 13 amino acids. V was clipped by 1 base and J by 3 bases, with 7 bases between them. The CDR3 reads CASSLGLVYEQYF. In DNA, the CDR3 is TGTGCCAGCAGTTTAGGACTAGTCTACGAGCAGTACTTC.

This clonotype appeared a few times. The chain carries TRBV3-1 and TRBJ2-1; perhaps TRBD1 as D (5 bases). Germline CDR1 LGHDT, CDR2 YNNKEL (reference sequence). Between the trimmed V and J ends, which lost 3 bases and 0 bases, there was a span of 12 bases. CDR3 size: 16 residues. The CDR3, as DNA: TGTGCCAGCAGCCAGGGGAACAGGAACTCCTACAATGAGCAGTTCTTC. Residues: CASSQGNRNSYNEQFF.

This clonotype was seen more than once but under ten times. The chain joins TRBV12-3 or TRBV12-4 to TRBJ1-2; maybe TRBD1 (5 bases). CDR3 length equals 15 residues. The V gene lost 0 bases and the J gene lost 6 bases, with 14 bases spanning the gap. DNA for the CDR3: TGTGCCAGCAGTTTAGCGGTCCGGGGGATCGATGGCTACACCTTC. Its protein is CASSLAVRGIDGYTF.